These 31 T cell receptor beta chains share one sample of origin, sequenced in a study of shared clonotypes between healthy human individuals (dated by TCRdb to the early 2020s). The library was obtained by the immunoSEQ multiplex PCR assay. The table comes from immuneACCESS by way of TCRdb, which keeps in-frame sequences with V and J called. Part of the clones is missing from these tables; in studies checked, under half for an unresolved V gene and the rest for unknown reasons. The sample table holds about 2,100,000 clones, of which about 92% were seen once. The ten biggest clones cover about 1.8% of the sample. For the CD8 naive samples, CD45RO-negative cells were positively selected for CCR7, yielding a CD45RA+CCR7+ population from which TemRA cells were excluded. Input material: naive CD8+ T cells from PBMCs. Read against the paper, the sample's cell subset or site label means: CD45RA+CCR7+. Receptors originate from a man in his late teens or twenties in good health. Some clones in this sample may be carry-over from other donors' samples.

The chain combines TRBV9 with TRBJ2-3; D is undetermined. Germline V lookup: CDR1 SGDLS, CDR2 YYNGEE. The CDR3 loop spans 14 amino acids. V gave up 4 bases and J gave up 0 bases, with 9 bases separating them. The CDR3 loop reads CASSSDISTDTQYF. The CDR3 bases are TGTGCCAGCAGCTCTGATATAAGCACAGATACGCAGTATTTT.

On this clone: Other DNA variants within this sample encode the same CDR3. This rearrangement joins TRBV27 to TRBJ2-7; TRBD1 might be the D (6 bases). CDR3 length: 14 amino acids. The V end was cut by 1 base, the J end by 3 bases, with 10 bases between. Germline-derived CDR1 and CDR2 are MNHEY and SMNVEV (reference sequence). CDR3: CASSLYPDSYEQYF. CDR3 DNA: TGTGCCAGCAGTTTATACCCGGACAGCTACGAGCAGTACTTC.

The chain combines TRBV28 with TRBJ2-1; 12 bases are shared with TRBD2. Germline CDR1 reads MDHEN; CDR2 reads SYDVKM. V lost 6 bases and J lost 9; bases outside the gene matches: 9. The CDR3 has 15 residues. CDR3 region: CASSPGLAGRFEQFF. In nucleotides, the CDR3 is TGTGCCAGCAGCCCCGGACTAGCGGGGAGGTTTGAGCAGTTCTTC.

This CDR3 reads CATTPERGNYGYTF. The CDR3 coding sequence is TGTGCCACGACCCCCGAGCGGGGTAACTATGGCTACACCTTC. This rearrangement joins TRBV15 to TRBJ1-2, with D hard to call. CDR3 length equals 14 residues. Germline CDR1 is LNHNV and CDR2 is YYDKDF (reference sequence). V dropped 9 bases and J dropped 1 base, with 15 bases sitting between them.

The chain joins TRBV5-4 to TRBJ2-7; 7 nucleotides match TRBD2. Germline V gene sequence: CDR1 SGHNT, CDR2 YYREEE (reference sequence). The length of the CDR3 is 13 residues. Unmatched junction bases numbered 3, after V lost 4 bases and J lost 2 bases. The DNA of the CDR3 is TGTGCCAGCAGCACGCGGGGGACCTACGAGCAGTACTTC. Translation gives CASSTRGTYEQYF.

This chain links TRBV19 with TRBJ1-5; no clear D. The CDR3 contains 16 residues. Germline values: CDR1 LNHDA, CDR2 SQIVND (reference sequence). V lost 1 base and J lost 4, with 14 bases in between. The CDR3 DNA follows: TGTGCCAGTAGTATAGCCCTAAGGGAGCAAAATCAGCCCCAGCATTTT. It yields the protein CASSIALREQNQPQHF.

This clone was seen just once. J is TRBJ2-7 and V is TRBV23-1, with D tentatively TRBD1 (5 bases). TRBV23-1 has ORF status, its function being uncertain. V was trimmed by 6 bases and J by 0 bases, leaving 15 bases between them. This CDR3 is 15 amino acids long. The CDR3 DNA reads as TGCGCCAGCAGCCTAAAAGGGGATTCCTCCTACGAGCAGTACTTC. It translates to CASSLKGDSSYEQYF.

This chain uses TRBV28 with TRBJ2-5, with TRBD2 matching 7 bases. The CDR3 has 14 residues. Trimming cost V 5 bases and J 2 bases; bases outside gene matches: 5. From germline, CDR1 is MDHEN and CDR2 SYDVKM. CDR3: CASSGGGVQETQYF. The CDR3 DNA reads as TGTGCCAGCAGTGGGGGGGGAGTGCAAGAGACCCAGTACTTC.

V and J are TRBV10-2 and TRBJ1-1, with a possible D match to TRBD1 (6 bases). The germline CDR1 and CDR2 sequences are WSHSY and SAAADI. V was cut by 6 bases and J by 7 bases, with 12 bases left in between. The CDR3 extends over 12 amino acids. The CDR3 nucleotides read TGCGCCAGCAGGGGGGACAAAATTGAAGCTTTCTTT. Residues: CASRGDKIEAFF.

Concerning this clone: Other DNA sequences in the same sample also yield this CDR3. The CDR3 DNA is TGTGCCAGCAGTTTGGAGGGGGCTGAAGCTTTCTTT. Translation gives CASSLEGAEAFF. This sequence joins TRBV28 and TRBJ1-1, with D possibly TRBD1 on 6 matching bases. Trimming removed 3 bases from V and 6 bases from J, with 8 bases in between. Germline lookup yields CDR1 MDHEN and CDR2 SYDVKM. The CDR3 covers 12 residues.

A single count supports this clone. The chain is built from TRBV7-9 and TRBJ1-2, with a tentative D call TRBD1 (5 bases). Germline CDR1 SEHNR, CDR2 FQNEAQ (reference sequence). V was trimmed by 0 bases and J by 6 bases, leaving 8 bases between them. CDR3 length: 13 residues. CDR3 sequence: CASSLAMGHGYTF. The DNA for the CDR3 is TGTGCCAGCAGCTTAGCGATGGGACATGGCTACACCTTC.

The chain carries TRBV7-3 and TRBJ1-1, with a tentative D call TRBD1 (5 bases). V lost 5 bases, J lost 3 bases, and 16 bases lay in between. The germline V gene has CDR1 SGHTA and CDR2 FQGTGA. This CDR3 spans 15 amino acids. For the CDR3, the DNA is TGTGCCAGCAGCGTGAATCCGGGGGGATACACTGAAGCTTTCTTT. Protein product: CASSVNPGGYTEAFF.

The chain is built from TRBV19 and TRBJ2-1; D gene uncertain. The germline V gene encodes CDR1 LNHDA and CDR2 SQIVND (reference sequence). CDR3 length: 15 amino acids. Trimming left V 3 bases short and J 0 bases short, with 9 bases between. Written as DNA, the CDR3 is TGTGCCAGTAGTATCTTACTAATCTCCTACAATGAGCAGTTCTTC. This sequence encodes CASSILLISYNEQFF.

Notes on this clone: Other nucleotide sequences from this sample produce the same CDR3. The chain joins TRBV11-2 to TRBJ2-5; the D is unclear. This CDR3 contains 11 residues. Trimming removed 4 bases from V and 5 bases from J, with 5 bases in between. Germline CDR1 and CDR2: SGHAT and FQNNGV. CDR3: CASSSRETQYF. As DNA, the CDR3 is TGTGCCAGCAGCTCTCGGGAGACCCAGTACTTC. Full variable domain (missing parts from reference TRBV11-2 and TRBJ2-5): EAGVAQSPRYKIIEKRQSVAFWCNPISGHATLYWYQQILGQGPKLLIQFQNNGVVDDSQLPKDRFSAERLKGVDSTLKIQPAKLEDSAVYLCASSSRETQYFGPGTRLLVL.

The chain recombines TRBV29-1 with TRBJ2-2; D perhaps matches TRBD1 (6 bases). CDR1 and CDR2 (germline): SQVTM, ANQGSEA. The CDR3 loop spans 14 amino acids. V was shortened by 7 bases and J by 0 bases, with 12 bases between the two germline ends. CDR3 in DNA: TGCAGCGGATGGGACACAACGAACACCGGGGAGCTGTTTTTT. Its protein product is CSGWDTTNTGELFF.

In its sample, this clone was seen once. CDR3 region: CASSDSGSSYEQYF. CDR3 DNA sequence: TGTGCCAGCAGCGATAGCGGGAGCTCCTACGAGCAGTACTTC. The chain couples TRBV9 to TRBJ2-7; the match to TRBD2 covers 9 bases. Per the germline V gene, CDR1 is SGDLS and CDR2 is YYNGEE. CDR3 length: 14 amino acids. The V segment lost 3 bases and the J segment 0 bases; nucleotides outside the gene matches: 1.

To note about this clone: An end of the junction does not agree with germline; a read error may underlie this. The chain has TRBV5-5 and TRBJ1-1; the match to TRBD1 covers 10 bases. The CDR3 contains 15 residues. The germline V gene has CDR1 SGHKS and CDR2 YYEKEE (reference sequence). The CDR3 region is CASSPWTGGNAEAFF. The CDR3 DNA is TGTGCCAGCAGCCCGTGGACAGGGGGGAACGCTGAAGCTTTCTTT.

J is TRBJ2-1 and V is TRBV27; TRBD1 or TRBD2 may be the D gene (5 bases each). The CDR3 loop spans 12 amino acids. Germline-derived CDR1 and CDR2 are MNHEY and SMNVEV (reference sequence). V gave up 8 bases and J gave up 7 bases, with 12 bases separating them. DNA for the CDR3: TGTGCCAGCTGCCGGGGCGGGAATGAGCAGTTCTTC. This gives the protein CASCRGGNEQFF.

This clone was seen once. Other DNA sequences from this sample encode an identical CDR3 as well. The chain uses TRBV10-2 and TRBJ1-2; D remains ambiguous. There are 14 residues in the CDR3. The V and J ends lost 0 bases and 2 bases respectively, with 7 bases between them. From germline, CDR1 is WSHSY and CDR2 SAAADI. CDR3 residues: CASSESGLNYGYTF. CDR3 bases: TGCGCCAGCAGTGAGTCCGGACTGAACTATGGCTACACCTTC.

The V gene is TRBV7-6, the J gene TRBJ2-1; D is unclear. Trimming took 1 base from V and 0 from J, leaving 13 bases between them. CDR3 length equals 17 residues. The germline CDR1 and CDR2 sequences are SGHVS and FNYEAQ. CDR3: CASSLVSAASSYNEQFF. In DNA form, the CDR3 reads TGTGCCAGCAGCTTAGTGTCCGCCGCCAGCTCCTACAATGAGCAGTTCTTC.

This chain uses TRBV4-3 with TRBJ2-2; D is possibly TRBD2 (5 bases). The CDR3 has 14 residues. The V and J ends lost 1 base and 8 bases respectively, with 11 bases between them. Germline V CDR1 and CDR2: LGHNA, YSLEER. The CDR3 DNA is TGCGCCAGCAGCCAAGCTAGCCCGGTAGGGGAGCTGTTTTTT. Translating it yields CASSQASPVGELFF.

The chain has TRBV27 and TRBJ2-3; 7 bases map to TRBD1. The germline CDR1 and CDR2 sequences are MNHEY and SMNVEV (reference sequence). This CDR3 comprises 16 residues. The J segment lost 3 bases and the V segment lost 6 bases, leaving 12 bases of the junction unmatched. The CDR3 sequence is CASRSYQGEGTDTQYF. The CDR3, as DNA: TGTGCCAGCAGGAGTTATCAGGGGGAAGGGACAGATACGCAGTATTTT.

The rearrangement uses TRBV5-4 and TRBJ1-1; the D gene is possibly TRBD1 (6 bases). The ends were cut back, 4 bases at V and 1 base at J, with 14 bases in the middle. Germline V lookup: CDR1 SGHNT, CDR2 YYREEE (reference sequence). The CDR3 is 15 residues long. In nucleotides, the CDR3 is TGTGCCAGCAGCCTCTCGGGACACTGGAACACTGAAGCTTTCTTT. Its protein product is CASSLSGHWNTEAFF.

CDR3 protein: CASSAAGGTYNEQFF. The CDR3 DNA reads as TGTGCCAGCAGCGCAGCGGGAGGAACATACAATGAGCAGTTCTTC. This chain joins TRBV9 and TRBJ2-1, with 9 bases that match TRBD2. V lost 3 bases, J lost 4 bases, and 5 bases stayed unmatched. This CDR3 has 15 amino acids. From germline, CDR1 is SGDLS and CDR2 YYNGEE.

Here the CDR3 reads CASIMDRGDSNQPQHF. DNA for the CDR3: TGTGCCAGTATTATGGACAGAGGAGATAGCAATCAGCCCCAGCATTTT. V gene TRBV19 combines with J gene TRBJ1-5, with TRBD1 as a possible D gene (6 bases). V gave up 7 bases and J gave up 0 bases, with 16 bases separating them. The CDR3 covers 16 residues. Germline V lookup: CDR1 LNHDA, CDR2 SQIVND (reference sequence). The whole variable domain, filled in from reference TRBV19 and TRBJ1-5, reads DGGITQSPKYLFRKEGQNVTLSCEQNLNHDAMYWYRQDPGQGLRLIYYSQIVNDFQKGDIAEGYSVSREKKESFPLTVTSAQKNPTAFYLCASIMDRGDSNQPQHFGDGTRLSIL.

This chain connects TRBV9 to TRBJ2-7, with TRBD2 identical over 15 bases. The germline V gene encodes CDR1 SGDLS and CDR2 YYNGEE. The trim removed 3 bases at V and 2 bases at J, leaving 6 bases unmatched. The CDR3 is 17 residues long. The CDR3 bases are TGTGCCAGCAGCGCGGCGGGACTAGCGGGAGGTACCTACGAGCAGTACTTC. This encodes CASSAAGLAGGTYEQYF.

This chain connects TRBV6-5 to TRBJ1-2; no definite D call. V lost 2 bases, J lost 0 bases, and 10 bases lay in between. The CDR3 length is 15 residues. The germline V gene encodes CDR1 MNHEY and CDR2 SVGAGI. CDR3 DNA sequence: TGTGCCAGCAGTTACGTTGGCAGTGCTAACTATGGCTACACCTTC. Amino acid sequence: CASSYVGSANYGYTF.

About this clone itself: A much larger clone sits a single nucleotide away, making a read error possible. The sample has other DNA sequences that encode this CDR3 too. The chain has TRBV7-2 and TRBJ2-1; no firm D call. Germline assignment: CDR1 SGHTA and CDR2 FQGNSA. Between the trimmed V and J ends, which lost 0 bases and 10 bases, there was a span of 4 bases. This CDR3 contains 11 residues. The CDR3 loop is CASSLAGEQFF. In DNA form, the CDR3 reads TGTGCCAGCAGCTTAGCGGGAGAGCAGTTCTTC.

CDR3 bases: TGTGCCATCGGACAGGGTCCCTCCTACGAGCAGTACTTC. Its protein is CAIGQGPSYEQYF. The chain recombines TRBV27 with TRBJ2-7; 8 bases fit TRBD1. CDR3 size: 13 residues. Germline CDR1 MNHEY, CDR2 SMNVEV (reference sequence). Trimming took 10 bases from V and 0 from J; bases not matched to a gene: 5.

Details on this clone: In the same sample, other DNA sequences code for this CDR3. V and J are TRBV27 and TRBJ1-5, with a tentative D call TRBD1 (5 bases). The V end was cut by 1 base, the J end by 6 bases, with 10 bases between. This CDR3 is 14 amino acids long. Germline assignment: CDR1 MNHEY and CDR2 SMNVEV (reference sequence). CDR3 in amino acids: CASSLFAGSQPQHF. CDR3 DNA: TGTGCCAGCAGTTTATTCGCAGGGAGTCAGCCCCAGCATTTT.

The chain is built from TRBV7-8 and TRBJ2-7; 9 bases agree with TRBD1. This CDR3 spans 15 amino acids. Germline values: CDR1 SGHVS, CDR2 FQNEAQ. V shed 5 bases and J 4 bases; nucleotides not matched to a gene: 9. This chain's CDR3 is CASSLSIQGAYEQYF. The CDR3 DNA is TGTGCCAGCAGCCTATCAATACAGGGGGCGTACGAGCAGTACTTC.